The 29 T cell receptor beta chains below all came from one sample that was sequenced in a study of blood T cell repertoires in COVID-19. Profiling relied on immunoSEQ multiplex PCR, and the TCRdb table lists in-frame clones only, not all of them. The sample records 250,000 to 400,000 clones, about nine tenths being singletons. The source material was peripheral blood. The origin of the receptors is a man in his fifties or sixties with active or convalescent COVID-19.

This chain uses TRBV2 with TRBJ2-3; 11 nucleotides agree with TRBD2. The germline gives CDR1 SNHLY, CDR2 FYNNEI. Unmatched junction bases numbered 5, after V lost 4 bases and J lost 5 bases. The CDR3 sequence is 15 residues long. As DNA, the CDR3 is TGTGCCAGCAGTGTAGGACTAGCGGGTGGAGATACGCAGTATTTT. Its protein is CASSVGLAGGDTQYF. The full variable domain, its missing parts supplied by reference TRBV2 and TRBJ2-3, is EPEVTQTPSHQVTQMGQEVILRCVPISNHLYFYWYRQILGQKVEFLVSFYNNEISEKSEIFDDQFSVERPDGSNFTLKIRSTKLEDSAMYFCASSVGLAGGDTQYFGPGTRLTVL.

V gene TRBV28 combines with J gene TRBJ2-2, with D possibly being TRBD1 (5 bases). V lost 6 bases, J lost 3 bases, and 11 bases lay in between. The CDR3 runs to 14 residues. The germline V gene encodes CDR1 MDHEN and CDR2 SYDVKM. CDR3 nucleotides: TGTGCCAGCAGGATAGAGACAGACACCGGGGAGCTGTTTTTT. It is translated as CASRIETDTGELFF.

The chain has TRBV5-1 and TRBJ2-5; D gene uncertain. The length of the CDR3 is 12 residues. V was pared by 2 bases and J by 2 bases, with 4 bases between. Germline V gene lookup returns CDR1 SGHRS and CDR2 YFSETQ. The CDR3 protein is CASSFRQETQYF. CDR3 DNA sequence: TGCGCCAGCAGCTTCCGTCAAGAGACCCAGTACTTC.

The chain couples TRBV25-1 to TRBJ2-7, with 13 nucleotides matching TRBD2. This CDR3 has 15 residues. V lost 4 bases, J lost 5 bases, and 5 bases stayed unmatched. Germline CDR1 MGHDK, CDR2 SYGVNS. CDR3 amino acids: CASSGGLAGANEQYF. CDR3 coding DNA: TGTGCCAGCAGTGGAGGACTAGCGGGAGCGAACGAGCAGTACTTC.

This clone was picked up one time. V and J are TRBV5-1 and TRBJ1-2, with D hard to call. V was clipped by 0 bases and J by 7 bases, with 10 bases between them. Germline CDR1 reads SGHRS; CDR2 reads YFSETQ. The CDR3 sequence is 13 residues long. CDR3 sequence: CASSLEAEAGYTF. The DNA of the CDR3 is TGCGCCAGCAGCTTGGAAGCGGAGGCTGGCTACACCTTC.

V and J are TRBV6-1 and TRBJ1-1, with TRBD1 identical over 7 bases. CDR1 MNHNS and CDR2 SASEGT come from the germline V gene. CDR3 length: 15 residues. V dropped 7 bases and J dropped 4; count of bases not matched to a gene: 12. CDR3 region: CASNKRDSQGTEAFF. CDR3 DNA sequence: TGTGCCAGCAATAAGAGGGACAGTCAGGGCACTGAAGCTTTCTTT.

The DNA of the CDR3 is TGTGCCAGCAGCGTCAGGGATTTGGCTAATGAAAAACTGTTTTTT. Its protein product is CASSVRDLANEKLFF. This chain connects TRBV5-4 to TRBJ1-4, with a tentative D call TRBD1 (5 bases). Germline assignment: CDR1 SGHNT and CDR2 YYREEE (reference sequence). V was shortened by 4 bases and J by 3 bases, with 13 bases between the two germline ends. The CDR3 totals 15 residues. Full variable domain (rest looked up from reference TRBV5-4 and TRBJ1-4): ETGVTQSPTHLIKTRGQQVTLRCSSQSGHNTVSWYQQALGQGPQFIFQYYREEENGRGNFPPRFSGLQFPNYSSELNVNALELDDSALYLCASSVRDLANEKLFFGSGTQLSVL.

V is TRBV6-5 and J is TRBJ2-1; 10 bases are a match to TRBD2. CDR3 length: 15 amino acids. In germline, CDR1 is MNHEY, CDR2 SVGAGI. V was clipped by 6 bases and J by 3 bases; unmatched bases: 5. The CDR3 sequence is CASSLSSGGYNEQFF. In nucleotides, the CDR3 is TGTGCCAGCAGCCTTTCTAGCGGGGGCTACAATGAGCAGTTCTTC.

This rearrangement joins TRBV19 to TRBJ1-3, with D unclear. The germline V and J ends were trimmed by 7 bases and 0 bases, with 13 bases remaining between them. CDR3 size: 15 residues. Per the germline V gene, CDR1 is LNHDA and CDR2 is SQIVND (reference sequence). The CDR3 coding sequence is TGTGCCAGTACTACGGACTCCTACTCTGGAAACACCATATATTTT. Protein sequence: CASTTDSYSGNTIYF.

This clone turned up a few times. The chain uses TRBV2 and TRBJ1-3, with TRBD1 matching over 8 bases. This CDR3 comprises 14 residues. Trimming cost V 6 bases and J 3 bases; bases outside gene matches: 4. Looked up from germline, CDR1 is SNHLY and CDR2 is FYNNEI. The CDR3 spells CASRTGTGGNTIYF. The CDR3, as DNA: TGTGCCAGCAGGACCGGGACAGGTGGAAACACCATATATTTT.

V gene TRBV18 combines with J gene TRBJ1-6; D remains ambiguous. This CDR3 is 15 amino acids long. Germline CDR1 and CDR2: KGHSH and LQKENI. With 0 bases removed from V and 11 bases from J, the gap between germline ends came to 14 bases. For the CDR3, the DNA is TGTGCCAGCTCACCACCGGGTATACAGCAGGCACCCCTCCACTTT. This encodes CASSPPGIQQAPLHF.

The rearrangement joins TRBV29-1 to TRBJ2-2, with 10 bases aligning to TRBD1. This CDR3 spans 15 amino acids. The V and J ends lost 3 bases and 6 bases, in that order; junction bases with no gene match: 7. CDR1 is SQVTM and CDR2 is ANQGSEA in the germline V gene. The chain's CDR3 is CSVERQGASAGELFF. DNA of the CDR3: TGCAGCGTTGAGAGACAGGGGGCGTCCGCCGGGGAGCTGTTTTTT.

The chain recombines TRBV27 with TRBJ2-1; D possibly corresponds to TRBD1 (6 bases). The V gene lost 7 bases and the J gene lost 0 bases, with 10 bases spanning the gap. The CDR3 loop spans 14 amino acids. The germline CDR1 and CDR2 sequences are MNHEY and SMNVEV (reference sequence). CDR3 region: CASTRGHSYNEQFF. The CDR3 coding sequence is TGTGCCAGCACTCGGGGACACTCCTACAATGAGCAGTTCTTC.

This chain links TRBV5-1 with TRBJ2-7, with 10 nucleotides matching TRBD1. The germline CDR1 and CDR2 sequences are SGHRS and YFSETQ. V lost 7 bases to trimming and J lost 0 bases; unmatched junction nucleotides: 4. The CDR3 covers 14 residues. CDR3 loop: CASSGTGASYEQYF. The DNA for the CDR3 is TGCGCCAGCTCCGGGACAGGGGCCTCCTACGAGCAGTACTTC.

The chain is built from TRBV6-1 and TRBJ1-6; a weak D match, TRBD1 (6 bases). Deletions cut 2 bases from V and 9 bases from J, with 11 bases between. Germline assignment: CDR1 MNHNS and CDR2 SASEGT. The CDR3 covers 14 residues. Here the CDR3 reads CASSETRTVSPLHF. The CDR3 region has the DNA TGTGCCAGCAGTGAAACCCGGACAGTTTCACCCCTCCACTTT.

This clone was counted a few times. An end of the junction differs from the germline gene, which may be a read error. CDR3 nucleotides: TGCAGCGTTGAAGATAATAAGGGCAGGGGTAGGTATTTT. Amino acids: CSVEDNKGRGRYF. The rearrangement joins TRBV29-1 to TRBJ1-5, with a weak D call TRBD1 (6 bases). In germline, CDR1 is SQVTM, CDR2 ANQGSEA. The CDR3 has 13 amino acids.

The V and J genes are TRBV6-5 and TRBJ1-1; D is ambiguous. V shed 6 bases and J shed 1 base, with 9 bases lying between them. The CDR3 is 13 residues long. The V gene's germline CDR1 is MNHEY and CDR2 SVGAGI. The DNA for the CDR3 is TGTGCCAGCAGGCACCAGAAGAACACTGAAGCTTTCTTT. This encodes CASRHQKNTEAFF.

V and J are TRBV5-4 and TRBJ2-2, with 10 bases matching TRBD2. CDR1 and CDR2 (germline): SGHNT, YYREEE (reference sequence). The CDR3 runs 17 residues. The ends lost 0 bases at V and 2 bases at J; junction bases unmatched: 4. CDR3 amino acids: CASSLAGLAVNTGELFF. CDR3 DNA: TGTGCCAGCAGCTTGGCTGGACTAGCGGTTAACACCGGGGAGCTGTTTTTT.

The chain carries TRBV5-1 and TRBJ2-3; 7 nucleotides agree with TRBD1. CDR3 length: 16 residues. The V gene's germline CDR1 is SGHRS and CDR2 YFSETQ. V shed 2 bases, J shed 3 bases, and the junction held 9 bases outside the gene matches. CDR3 in amino acids: CASSLFGTDRTDTQYF. The CDR3 nucleotides read TGCGCCAGCAGCTTATTTGGGACAGACAGGACAGATACGCAGTATTTT.

Only a few counts were recorded for this clone. The gene calls are TRBV19 and TRBJ2-1; TRBD1 matches 9 bases. J was trimmed by 8 bases and V by 6 bases; bases with no gene match: 11. The CDR3 spans 15 residues. Germline V lookup: CDR1 LNHDA, CDR2 SQIVND (reference sequence). The CDR3 DNA is TGTGCCAGTAGACCTCGGGCGGGACAGGGCGATGAGCAGTTCTTC. This codes for CASRPRAGQGDEQFF.

V and J are TRBV7-3 and TRBJ2-1, with TRBD2 as a possible D gene (6 bases). The V end was cut by 0 bases, the J end by 3 bases, with 15 bases between. This CDR3 is 17 amino acids long. CDR1 and CDR2 (germline): SGHTA, FQGTGA. The CDR3 bases are TGTGCCAGCAGCTTAACGGCCGGGACTCAGCTCTACAATGAGCAGTTCTTC. Protein sequence: CASSLTAGTQLYNEQFF.

V is TRBV6-1 and J is TRBJ2-1; 9 nucleotides line up with TRBD2. After removal of 2 bases from V and 4 bases from J, the junction contained 6 bases not matched to a gene. Germline CDR1 and CDR2: MNHNS and SASEGT. The CDR3 has 16 residues. The CDR3 is CASSEISTSGYNEQFF. DNA for the CDR3: TGTGCCAGCAGTGAAATTTCGACTAGCGGATACAATGAGCAGTTCTTC.

The rearrangement uses TRBV12-3 or TRBV12-4 and TRBJ2-7; possible D gene TRBD2, 5 bases. The CDR3 is 12 amino acids. The V end lost 3 bases, the J end lost 6 bases, and 9 bases lay between the germline ends. This chain's CDR3 is CASSLRVSEQYF. The CDR3 region has the DNA TGTGCCAGCAGTTTGCGGGTAAGCGAGCAGTACTTC.

Concerning this clone: A junction boundary mismatches the germline segment, possibly from a read error. The chain joins TRBV5-1 to TRBJ2-3; weak D call: TRBD2 (7 bases). The germline gives CDR1 SGHRS, CDR2 YFSETQ. CDR3 length equals 13 residues. CDR3 residues: CATSGTTTDTQYF. The CDR3 DNA is TGCGCCACCAGCGGGACAACGACAGATACGCAGTATTTT.

This chain uses TRBV7-9 with TRBJ2-3, with D possibly being TRBD2 (5 bases). This CDR3 has 15 amino acids. Trimming shortened V by 1 base and J by 1 base, and 9 bases separated the two germline ends. CDR1 is SEHNR, CDR2 FQNEAQ, per germline (reference sequence). The CDR3 loop is CASSLGSARTDTQYF. The CDR3 region has the DNA TGTGCCAGCAGCTTAGGTAGCGCACGCACAGATACGCAGTATTTT.

V is TRBV2 and J is TRBJ1-1; D unresolved. Germline-derived CDR1 and CDR2 are SNHLY and FYNNEI. This CDR3 is built from 13 residues. Trimming pared 10 bases from V and 0 bases from J, leaving 12 bases between. CDR3 region: CAISGGLNTEAFF. CDR3 nucleotides: TGTGCCATCAGCGGAGGACTGAACACTGAAGCTTTCTTT.

CDR3 sequence reads: CASSLQLGLGSPLHF. The CDR3, as DNA: TGCGCCAGCAGCTTGCAACTGGGGCTAGGATCACCCCTCCACTTT. The chain joins TRBV5-1 to TRBJ1-6; tentative D call: TRBD1 (5 bases). Trimming took off 1 base at V and 10 bases at J, with 15 bases between the two ends. The CDR3 runs 15 residues. CDR1 is SGHRS, CDR2 YFSETQ, per germline.

This clone appeared many times. The CDR3 sequence is CASSQDHAGGYGYTF. CDR3 sequence (DNA): TGCGCCAGCAGCCAAGATCACGCAGGGGGCTATGGCTACACCTTC. The genes are TRBV4-3 and TRBJ1-2, with TRBD1 matching 7 bases. Germline V gene lookup returns CDR1 LGHNA and CDR2 YSLEER. CDR3 length equals 15 residues. V was clipped by 0 bases and J by 4 bases; unmatched bases: 5.

The chain is built from TRBV5-8 and TRBJ1-5, with 7 bases aligning to TRBD1. The CDR3 totals 15 residues. V was pared by 4 bases and J by 3 bases, with 7 bases of the junction left unmatched. Germline V gene sequence: CDR1 SGHTS, CDR2 YDEGEE. The CDR3 loop is CASSPGQLTNQPQHF. The CDR3 DNA reads TGTGCCAGCAGCCCGGGACAGCTAACCAATCAGCCCCAGCATTTT.